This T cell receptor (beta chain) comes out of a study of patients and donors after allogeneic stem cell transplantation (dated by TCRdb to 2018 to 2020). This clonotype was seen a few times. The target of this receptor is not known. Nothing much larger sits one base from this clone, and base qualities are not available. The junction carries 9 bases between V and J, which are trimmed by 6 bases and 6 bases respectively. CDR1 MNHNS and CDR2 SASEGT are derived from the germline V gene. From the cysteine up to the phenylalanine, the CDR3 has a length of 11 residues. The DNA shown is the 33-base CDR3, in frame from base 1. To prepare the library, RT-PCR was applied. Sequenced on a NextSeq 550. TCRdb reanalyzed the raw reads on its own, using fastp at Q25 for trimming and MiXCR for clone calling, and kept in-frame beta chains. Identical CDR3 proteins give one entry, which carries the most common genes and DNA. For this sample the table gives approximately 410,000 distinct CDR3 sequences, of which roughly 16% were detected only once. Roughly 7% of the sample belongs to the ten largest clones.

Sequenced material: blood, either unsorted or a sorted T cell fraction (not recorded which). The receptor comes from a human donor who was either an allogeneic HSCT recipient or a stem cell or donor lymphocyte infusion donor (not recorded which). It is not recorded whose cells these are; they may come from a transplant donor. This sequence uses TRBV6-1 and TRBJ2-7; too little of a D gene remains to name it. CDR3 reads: CASRSDFEQYF. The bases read TGTGCCAGCAGGTCAGATTTCGAGCAGTACTTC.